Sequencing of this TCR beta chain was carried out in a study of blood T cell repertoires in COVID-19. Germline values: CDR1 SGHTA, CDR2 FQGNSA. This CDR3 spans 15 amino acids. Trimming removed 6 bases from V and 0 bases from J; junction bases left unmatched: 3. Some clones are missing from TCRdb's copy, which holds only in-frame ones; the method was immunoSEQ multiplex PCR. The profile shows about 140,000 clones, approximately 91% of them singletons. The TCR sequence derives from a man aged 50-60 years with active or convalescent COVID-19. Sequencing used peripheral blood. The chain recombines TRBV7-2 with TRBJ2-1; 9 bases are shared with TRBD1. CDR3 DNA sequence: TGTGCCAGCAGAGCGGACAGGGGCTCCTACAATGAGCAGTTCTTC. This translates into CASRADRGSYNEQFF.